This TCR beta chain comes out of a study of siplizumab effects on memory and regulatory T cells. Study-wide results and caveats: Proliferating siplizumab-cultured Tregs lacked confirmed suppressive function.

For this clone: The antigen is not known.

Repertoires were generated with immunoSEQ multiplex PCR, while TCRdb's copy carries only in-frame clones and drops some. This repertoire shows 95,000 to 100,000 clones, 80% to 95% found once; its top ten account for 12%. Germline-derived CDR1 and CDR2 are LNHDA and SQIVND (reference sequence). V lost 4 bases to trimming and J lost 3 bases, with 11 bases between them. The CDR3 contains 14 residues. Sequencing was done on a sample of non-Treg CD4+ T cells sorted from blood. The V and J genes are TRBV19 and TRBJ2-3; D unclear. The sequence was collected from a human donor in good health. The DNA of the CDR3 is TGTGCCAGTAGTAAGACACCCACTACAGATACGCAGTATTTT. Protein: CASSKTPTTDTQYF.